A selection of T cell receptor beta chains follows, all from one sample in a study of read filtering for tumor transcriptome and immune sequencing. TCRdb reanalysed the reads using MiXCR and keeps one entry per CDR3 protein. There are about 38,000 distinct CDR3 sequences in the sample; 11% to 15% occur only once, and roughly a sixth lies in the top ten. Material for sequencing was a population of CD138-negative cells sorted from bone marrow. These receptors came from a donor at least 40 years old with multiple myeloma. The CDR3 runs from the conserved cysteine through the conserved F or W. The D gene is left open where the match is weak. The size of a clone is reported for some rows only, either as once, few or many, or as a class for expanded clones.

j_gene | d_gene | abundance | v_gene | CDR3nt | CDR3aa
TRBJ2-7 | TRBD1 | - | TRBV11-2 | TGTGCCAGCTCCCTTAGGGTGGCAGGGGGTGACGAGCAGTACTTC | CASSLRVAGGDEQYF
TRBJ2-3 | - | many | TRBV6-4 | TGTGCCAGCGGGACCACAGATACGCAGTATTTT | CASGTTDTQYF
TRBJ2-1 | TRBD1 | few | TRBV28 | TGTGCCAGCAGACAGGGGGGCTACAATGAGCAGTTCTTC | CASRQGGYNEQFF
TRBJ2-7 | TRBD1 | many | TRBV5-1 | TGCGCCAGCAGCTTGGGGGGACAGGCCGACGAGCAGTACTTC | CASSLGGQADEQYF
TRBJ2-5 | - | many | TRBV19 | TGTGCCAGTAGCATTAAAGAGACCCAGTACTTC | CASSIKETQYF
TRBJ1-6 | - | many | TRBV12-3/TRBV12-4 | TGTGCCAGCAGTTTGCGAGGCAATGCTTCACCCCTCCACTTT | CASSLRGNASPLHF
TRBJ2-3 | TRBD2 | many | TRBV4-3 | TGCGCCAGCAGCCAAGACCCGAAGAGCGGGGGGGCAGATACGCAGTATTTT | CASSQDPKSGGADTQYF
TRBJ2-5 | TRBD1 | once | TRBV9 | TGTGCCAGCAGCGTAGGGGACAGACTAACTCAAGAGACCCAGTACTTC | CASSVGDRLTQETQYF
TRBJ2-5 | - | once | TRBV20-1 | TGCAGTGCTGGTCGGGGGCAAGAGACCCAGTACTTC | CSAGRGQETQYF
TRBJ2-1 | TRBD2 | few | TRBV12-3/TRBV12-4 | TGTGCCAGCAGCTACTTAGCGGGGCTCTACAATGAGCAGTTCTTC | CASSYLAGLYNEQFF
TRBJ2-7 | TRBD2 | many | TRBV7-3 | TGTGCCAGCAGACCAAGCGGGGGCTCCTACGAGCAGTACTTC | CASRPSGGSYEQYF
TRBJ2-5 | TRBD2 | many | TRBV7-9 | TGTGCCAGCAGCTTAGCGACTAGCGGATACCAAGAGACCCAGTACTTC | CASSLATSGYQETQYF
TRBJ1-4 | - | many | TRBV28 | TGTGCCAGCAGTCCGAGCTCCAAACAGGGAACTAATGAAAAACTGTTTTTT | CASSPSSKQGTNEKLFF
TRBJ2-2 | - | - | TRBV6-5 | TGTGCCAGCCAGGGGATTGGGGGGCTGTTTTTT | CASQGIGGLFF
TRBJ1-1 | - | many | TRBV6-1 | TGTGCCAGCAGTTTTAGTGGGCACCCTGAAGCTTTCTTT | CASSFSGHPEAFF
TRBJ1-1 | TRBD1 | many | TRBV7-2 | TGTGCCAGCAGCTTAGGTGACAGGGCTTACACTGAAGCTTTCTTT | CASSLGDRAYTEAFF
TRBJ2-2 | TRBD1 | many | TRBV20-1 | TGCAGTGCCCCTGGACAGGGGGCGATCACCGGGGAGCTGTTTTTT | CSAPGQGAITGELFF
TRBJ2-7 | TRBD1 | many | TRBV4-2 | TGTGCCAGCAGCCAAGGGGACAGGGGATCGGAGTACTTC | CASSQGDRGSEYF
TRBJ1-1 | - | many | TRBV6-5 | TGTGCCAGCAGTTCCACCGGGTTAGGGAGGACTGAAGCTTTCTTT | CASSSTGLGRTEAFF
TRBJ1-5 | TRBD1 | many | TRBV6-6 | TGTGCCAGCAGTGCCGAACGGGACAGCATCTTTTATAGCAATCAGCCCCAGCATTTT | CASSAERDSIFYSNQPQHF
TRBJ1-1 | - | many | TRBV4-3 | TGCGCCAGCAGCCAAGTTGGGGGTGAAGCTTTCTTT | CASSQVGGEAFF
TRBJ2-1 | - | - | TRBV6-2/TRBV6-3 | TGTGCCAGCAGTTACTCGACCGGATCCTACAAGGAGCAGCTCTTC | CASSYSTGSYKEQLF
TRBJ2-5 | TRBD2 | many | TRBV20-1 | TGCAGTGCCTTTTGGGGAGGGGCGCAAGAGACCCAGTACTTC | CSAFWGGAQETQYF
TRBJ2-1 | - | many | TRBV20-1 | TGCAGTGCTAGGGGCGAGAGCACCTACAATGAGCAGTTCTTC | CSARGESTYNEQFF
TRBJ2-2 | - | many | TRBV20-1 | TGCAGTGCTTTTAAGGGGGAGCCGGTGGAGCTGTTTTTT | CSAFKGEPVELFF
TRBJ2-1 | TRBD1 | few | TRBV28 | TGTGCCAGCAGTGTGTCCGGGACAGGGAGGATCTTC | CASSVSGTGRIF
TRBJ1-1 | - | - | TRBV2 | - | CASSVGQGASNTEALF
TRBJ2-7 | - | many | TRBV20-1 | TGCAGTGCTAGAGATTCTCAAGGGGTGTACGAGCAGTACTTC | CSARDSQGVYEQYF
TRBJ2-7 | - | - | TRBV2 | TGTGCCAGCAGTGAACAGGCGCTTATCAAGCAGTACTTC | CASSEQALIKQYF
TRBJ1-5 | - | - | TRBV20-1 | TGCAGTGCTATCAGGGGCAATCAGCCCCAGCATTTT | CSAIRGNQPQHF
TRBJ1-4 | - | many | TRBV29-1 | TGCAGCGTTGAAGCCGGGGGCCCAAAGGAAAAACTGTTTTTT | CSVEAGGPKEKLFF
TRBJ1-1 | - | many | TRBV7-3 | TGTGCCAGCAGCCGTAATACGAACACTGAAGCTTTCTTT | CASSRNTNTEAFF
TRBJ2-7 | - | many | TRBV10-3 | TGTGCCATCAGTGAGTCAAGCTACGAGCAGTACTTC | CAISESSYEQYF
TRBJ1-3 | - | - | TRBV10-1 | TGCGCCAGCAGCCCAGGAGGGCTTGGAAACACCATATATTTT | CASSPGGLGNTIYF
TRBJ1-1 | - | many | TRBV7-9 | TGTGCCAGCAGCTTTCTAAGATCCTTCCGCTCATGGGTGAACACTGAAGCTTTCTTT | CASSFLRSFRSWVNTEAFF
TRBJ1-5 | - | many | TRBV27 | TGTGCCAGCAGACAAACGGGGGACAATCAGCCCCAGCATTTT | CASRQTGDNQPQHF
TRBJ1-1 | - | few | TRBV20-1 | TGCAGTGCTAGAGAGTCGACAGGGAACACTGAAGCTTTCTTT | CSARESTGNTEAFF
TRBJ2-7 | - | many | TRBV7-2 | TGTGCCAGCAGCTTAGCCCGCACGAGATACGAGCAGTACTTC | CASSLARTRYEQYF
TRBJ2-7 | - | - | TRBV5-6 | TGTGCCAGCAGCTTGGGGCAGGCCTACTACGAGCAGTACTTC | CASSLGQAYYEQYF
TRBJ2-3 | - | many | TRBV20-1 | TGCAGTGCTAGAGATCCGGGCAGGGAAAGCACAGATACGCAGTATTTT | CSARDPGRESTDTQYF
TRBJ2-7 | - | many | TRBV6-2/TRBV6-3 | TGTGCCAGCAGTTACTCGGAGGGTCTGACCTACGAGCAGTACTTC | CASSYSEGLTYEQYF
TRBJ1-5 | - | many | TRBV20-1 | TGCAGTGCTGGAGATGTTACAGGGCGAATCAATCAGCCCCAGCATTTT | CSAGDVTGRINQPQHF
TRBJ2-1 | TRBD1 | many | TRBV5-4 | TGTGCCAGCAGCCCTCGCCAGGGACAGGGGGCGCGCAATGAGCAGTTCTTC | CASSPRQGQGARNEQFF
TRBJ2-1 | - | many | TRBV6-2/TRBV6-3 | TGTGCCAGCAGTTACCCGGGGGTTACCCAAGGGCCTCGAAATGAGCAGTTCTTC | CASSYPGVTQGPRNEQFF
TRBJ1-5 | TRBD1 | many | TRBV29-1 | TGCAGCGTTCTTACAGGGGACCAGCCCCAGCATTTT | CSVLTGDQPQHF
TRBJ2-3 | - | many | TRBV3-1 | TGTGCCAGCAGCCAAGATGACAGGAGCACAGATACGCAGTATTTT | CASSQDDRSTDTQYF
TRBJ2-1 | TRBD2 | many | TRBV18 | TGTGCCAGCTCATCCCGACTAGCAGACAATGAGCAGTTCTTC | CASSSRLADNEQFF
TRBJ2-2 | - | - | TRBV28 | TGTGCCAGCAGTTGGCAGAACACCGGGGAGCTGTTTTTT | CASSWQNTGELFF
TRBJ1-6 | - | many | TRBV30 | TGTGCCTGGAGTAGGACGGACGGTTATAATTCACCCCTCCACTTT | CAWSRTDGYNSPLHF
TRBJ1-1 | TRBD1 | many | TRBV28 | TGTGCCAGCAGTTGGCCGGGACAGGGAGGCGCTGAAGCTTTCTTT | CASSWPGQGGAEAFF
TRBJ2-5 | TRBD2 | many | TRBV6-1 | TGTGCCAGCAGTGAAGTACCTACGGGGGGGCCTAGAGAGACCCAGTACTTC | CASSEVPTGGPRETQYF
TRBJ1-1 | - | many | TRBV6-2/TRBV6-3 | TGTGCCAGTTCAGACAGACTCGAAGCTTTCTTT | CASSDRLEAFF
TRBJ2-1 | - | many | TRBV5-5 | TGTGCCAGCAGCTTGGTTTCGGGTAATGAGCAGTTCTTC | CASSLVSGNEQFF
TRBJ2-1 | TRBD1 | many | TRBV18 | TGTGCCAGCTCAACCGACAGGGGGCTGTACAATGAGCAGTTCTTC | CASSTDRGLYNEQFF